This T cell receptor beta chain was identified during a study of T cell changes during pregnancy in multiple sclerosis. CDR3 length: 12 residues. CDR1 is SNHLY and CDR2 is FYNNEI in the germline V gene. V was shortened by 6 bases and J by 5 bases, with 10 bases between the two germline ends. Measured with immunoSEQ multiplex PCR; TCRdb has only the in-frame clones, and not every one. In the table there are about 51,000 clones, approximately 92% of which are singletons. The chain uses TRBV2 and TRBJ1-2; D perhaps matches TRBD1 (6 bases). Sequenced material: CD4+ T cells from peripheral blood mononuclear cells, taken in the third trimester of pregnancy. The TCR originated in a female donor with multiple sclerosis, enrolled in a pregnancy study. The CDR3 loop reads CASRATGYGYTF. Here the CDR3 DNA reads TGTGCCAGCAGGGCTACAGGGTATGGCTACACCTTC.